A selection of T cell receptor beta chains follows, all from one sample in a study of blood T cell repertoires in COVID-19. Generated by immunoSEQ multiplex PCR, the TCRdb table keeps only in-frame clones and is missing some. Found here are fewer than 300,000 clones, about nine tenths of them singletons; the top ten hold about 2.3%. The sequenced sample was PBMCs or T cells enriched from blood (not recorded which). These receptors originate from a woman aged 40 to 50 with acute COVID-19. The CDR3 runs from the conserved cysteine through the conserved F or W. D genes are given only for firm matches. Some rows have no size entry. The others give once, few or many, or a class for an expanded clone.

size | length | D | J | V | DNA | CDR3
few | 17 | TRBD2 | TRBJ2-7 | TRBV5-1 | TGCGCCAGCAGCTTGTTCCCCTCTACTAGCGGGAGCGACGAGCAGTACTTC | CASSLFPSTSGSDEQYF
once | 15 | NA | TRBJ2-1 | TRBV9 | TGTGCCAGCAGCGTAGGAGGGAGTGGGTACAATGAGCAGTTCTTC | CASSVGGSGYNEQFF
NA | 12 | NA | TRBJ1-2 | TRBV5-6 | TGTGCCAGCAGCTTGGCGGTCTATGGCTACACCTTC | CASSLAVYGYTF
NA | 17 | NA | TRBJ2-1 | TRBV3-1/TRBV3-2 | TGTGCCAGCAGCCGCCAATTCCTAGCTACAGCCTACAATGAGCAGTTCTTC | CASSRQFLATAYNEQFF
NA | 14 | TRBD1 | TRBJ2-3 | TRBV5-1 | TGCGCCAGCAGCTTGGAGGGGGCTGCAGATACGCAGTATTTT | CASSLEGAADTQYF
NA | 11 | NA | TRBJ2-1 | TRBV30 | TGTGCCTGGAGTCTAGGCTATGAGCAGTTCTTC | CAWSLGYEQFF
NA | 17 | TRBD1 | TRBJ2-5 | TRBV7-9 | TGTGCCAGCAGCTGGGGGGACAGGGGGCGCTGGTGGGAGACCCAGTACTTC | CASSWGDRGRWWETQYF
NA | 14 | NA | TRBJ2-1 | TRBV9 | TGTGCCAGCAGCGCCCGGAGGGCCGATAATGAGCAGTTCTTC | CASSARRADNEQFF
NA | 17 | NA | TRBJ1-5 | TRBV28 | TGTGCCAGCAGTTCCCAACCCCAGGGAACCCGTGATCAGCCCCAGCATTTT | CASSSQPQGTRDQPQHF
NA | 14 | NA | TRBJ1-5 | TRBV27 | TGTGCCAGCAGTTTATTGGGAGGGAACCAGCCCCAGCATTTT | CASSLLGGNQPQHF
NA | 16 | TRBD2 | TRBJ2-7 | TRBV5-6 | TGTGCCAGCAGCGGCCGGACTAGCGGGAACCCCTACGAGCAGTACTTC | CASSGRTSGNPYEQYF
NA | 13 | NA | TRBJ1-1 | TRBV30 | TGTGCCTGGAGGGGCCAGACGAACACTGAAGCTTTCTTT | CAWRGQTNTEAFF
NA | 13 | NA | TRBJ2-5 | TRBV5-1 | TGCGCCAGCAGCAGGGAGACCCAAGAGACCCAGTACTTC | CASSRETQETQYF
NA | 16 | TRBD2 | TRBJ2-2 | TRBV4-1 | TGCGCCAGCAGCCAACTAGCGGGGGAGAACACCGGGGAGCTGTTTTTT | CASSQLAGENTGELFF